This T cell receptor beta chain was recorded in a study of T cells in women clearing cervical HPV infection. Background on the study: Controls gave blood once infection was undetectable; cases at lesion identification. Cases' blood sampling followed lesion detection by median approximately 150 days (90 to 200). HLA type stays a possible confounder, typing being limited. Overall study findings and caveats: TRBV6-7 abundance was lower in cases than controls (roughly 0.11% versus 0.16%).

Profiling relied on immunoSEQ multiplex PCR, and the TCRdb table lists in-frame clones only, not all of them. The table for this sample gives around 25,000 clones. About this clone itself: Its specificity is unknown. The read halts 3 residues ahead of the CDR3 end, with the missing end drawn from the germline J gene. Other DNA sequences in the sample encode the same CDR3.

Germline lookup yields CDR1 KGHSH and CDR2 LQKENI. The CDR3 is 13 residues long. This receptor was obtained from a woman aged 18-70 years with a cervical HPV16 infection that either progressed to CIN3+ or cleared (not recorded which). The sample taken for sequencing was blood buffy coat. The chain uses TRBV18 and TRBJ1-2, with unresolved D. CDR3: CASSPDSSYDYTF. Incomplete CDR3 DNA: TGTGCCAGCTCACCTGATAGCTCCTACGAC. Complete variable domain (other parts from reference TRBV18 and TRBJ1-2): NAGVMQNPRHLVRRRGQEARLRCSPMKGHSHVYWYRQLPEEGLKFMVYLQKENIIDESGMPKERFSAEFPKEGPSILRIQQVVRGDSAAYFCASSPDSSYDYTFGSGTRLTVV.